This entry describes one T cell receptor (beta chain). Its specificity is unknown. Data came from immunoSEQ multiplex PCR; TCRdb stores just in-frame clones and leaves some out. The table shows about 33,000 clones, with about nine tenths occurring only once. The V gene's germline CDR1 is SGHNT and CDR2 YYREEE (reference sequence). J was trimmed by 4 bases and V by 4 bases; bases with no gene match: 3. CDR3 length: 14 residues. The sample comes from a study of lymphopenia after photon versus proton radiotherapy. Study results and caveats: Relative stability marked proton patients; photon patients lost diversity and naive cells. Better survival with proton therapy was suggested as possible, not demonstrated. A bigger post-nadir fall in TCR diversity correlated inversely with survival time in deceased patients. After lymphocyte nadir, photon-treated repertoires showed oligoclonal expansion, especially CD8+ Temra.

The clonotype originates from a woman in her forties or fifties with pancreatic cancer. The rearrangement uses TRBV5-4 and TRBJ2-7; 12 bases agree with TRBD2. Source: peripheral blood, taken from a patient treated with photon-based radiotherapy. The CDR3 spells CASSTTSGSYEQYF. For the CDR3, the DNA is TGTGCCAGCAGCACGACTAGCGGGAGTTACGAGCAGTACTTC.